This is a list of T cell receptor beta chains from one sample in a study of T cells in Graves' hyperthyroidism and ophthalmopathy. In TCRdb, the multiplex PCR reads were re-called with MiXCR into one record per CDR3 protein. The sample shows roughly 350,000 distinct CDR3 sequences, around 13% of them seen only once. What was sequenced was blood. All receptors come from a woman aged 25 to 45 with Graves' ophthalmopathy. Both conserved end residues are part of each CDR3. Fields, in order: D gene, V gene, CDR3 protein. The D gene is left open where the match is weak.

D gene: TRBD1; V gene: TRBV6-2/TRBV6-3; CDR3 protein: CASSYLRPQGDYEQYF
D gene: .; V gene: TRBV6-1; CDR3 protein: CASSAAGTTGRDTIYF
D gene: TRBD1; V gene: TRBV20-1; CDR3 protein: CGASQPGQGAAQPQHF
D gene: .; V gene: TRBV3-1; CDR3 protein: CASSPGGMGYGYTF
D gene: TRBD2; V gene: TRBV27; CDR3 protein: CASSLRTSGANTGELFF
D gene: .; V gene: TRBV4-2; CDR3 protein: CASSQDLGVSSGYTF
D gene: TRBD2; V gene: TRBV20-1; CDR3 protein: CSARNLRRGAYEQYF
D gene: .; V gene: TRBV20-1; CDR3 protein: CSARTSFTDTQYF
D gene: .; V gene: TRBV19; CDR3 protein: CASSTQGSLSPLHF
D gene: TRBD1; V gene: TRBV5-5; CDR3 protein: CASSLVGQGYDEQFF
D gene: .; V gene: TRBV7-2; CDR3 protein: CASSLGVGLAYNEQFF
D gene: TRBD2; V gene: TRBV11-2; CDR3 protein: CASSFIAGLGYEQYF
D gene: .; V gene: TRBV30; CDR3 protein: CAWSVLQGSDEQYF
D gene: .; V gene: TRBV6-2/TRBV6-3; CDR3 protein: CASRPAGKSYEQYF
D gene: .; V gene: TRBV4-2; CDR3 protein: CASSLKVGSEAFF
D gene: TRBD2; V gene: TRBV20-1; CDR3 protein: CSALAGGANTGELFF
D gene: .; V gene: TRBV12-3/TRBV12-4; CDR3 protein: CASRPGWGPQYF
D gene: .; V gene: TRBV2; CDR3 protein: CASSALALDYNEQFF
D gene: TRBD1; V gene: TRBV29-1; CDR3 protein: CSAREGANTEAFF
D gene: .; V gene: TRBV10-3; CDR3 protein: CAISEAGPANEQFF
D gene: TRBD1; V gene: TRBV4-1; CDR3 protein: CASSGNDRGTDTQYF
D gene: TRBD1; V gene: TRBV20-1; CDR3 protein: CSASTGAHFSF
D gene: .; V gene: TRBV28; CDR3 protein: CASSSRDTRQETQYF
D gene: TRBD1; V gene: TRBV28; CDR3 protein: CASSYLDREKLFF
D gene: TRBD1; V gene: TRBV20-1; CDR3 protein: CSAMKRDRSNQPQHF
D gene: .; V gene: TRBV11-2; CDR3 protein: CASSLAGALTGYGYTF
D gene: TRBD2; V gene: TRBV12-3/TRBV12-4; CDR3 protein: CASSPGLAGGPLTTDTQYF
D gene: .; V gene: TRBV20-1; CDR3 protein: CSARARWGDSNQPQHF
D gene: .; V gene: TRBV28; CDR3 protein: CASSPSQRELFF